The clone carrying this TCR beta chain was seen only a few times. This entry is derived from a study of T-cell memory formation after mild COVID-19. Across the study: TCR clusters mostly belonged to single donors.

A 5'RACE reaction primed in the constant segment made cDNA libraries of TCR alpha and TCR beta, and these carried sample barcodes and UMIs. TCRdb recomputed calls from the 5' RACE reads with MiXCR, one row per CDR3 protein. In the table there are under 60,000 distinct CDR3 sequences, roughly 9% of which are singletons. Germline V gives CDR1 SGHTA, CDR2 FQGTGA. The V end lost 0 bases, the J end lost 5 bases, and 10 bases lay between the germline ends. This CDR3 comprises 14 residues. This receptor was obtained from an adult woman who had mild COVID-19 (a few samples of this study predate the infection). Cell type and time point are not known. Sequences were obtained from PBMCs or a T cell subset sorted from them (not recorded which). V usage is TRBV7-3 and J usage is TRBJ1-1, with unresolved D. CDR3 nucleotide sequence: TGTGCCAGCAGCTTAACACATAGCTCGACTGAAGCTTTCTTT. Translating it yields CASSLTHSSTEAFF.